The source of this TCR beta chain is a study of early T cells in non-severe SARS-CoV-2 infection. Germline-derived CDR1 and CDR2 are SQVTM and ANQGSEA. This CDR3 has 12 amino acids. V was cut by 0 bases and J by 1 base, with 0 bases left in between. This clonotype was seen just once. From the 5' RACE reads, TCRdb called clonotypes with MiXCR, one entry per CDR3 protein. The repertoire holds more than 80,000 distinct CDR3 sequences, around 17% seen once, with over 1% in the top ten. The J gene is TRBJ2-2, the V gene TRBV29-1; D unclear. Sequenced input: whole blood. This TCR came from an adult who was a healthcare worker with PCR-confirmed SARS-CoV-2 infection or an uninfected control (not recorded which). The chain's CDR3 is CSVEENTGELFF. The DNA for the CDR3 is TGCAGCGTTGAAGAGAACACCGGGGAGCTGTTTTTT.